This T cell receptor beta chain was identified during a study of human T cells and chemical hapten exposure. Study-level results: There was no change with DPC sensitization in TCRs above 1 in 1000 frequency.

TCRdb ran MiXCR on the RACE reads and lists one entry per CDR3 protein. The table records over 130,000 distinct CDR3 sequences, about an eighth of them present only once. CDR3 length: 13 amino acids. Germline values: CDR1 MNHNS, CDR2 SASEGT. V was trimmed by 1 base and J by 6 bases, leaving 10 bases between them. Concerning this clonotype: Its antigen remains unknown.

Described time point: patch test 2, 6 weeks after DPC sensitization. Stated treatment: therapeutic diphenylcyclopropenone sensitization with weekly scalp DPC. The clonotype comes from a woman aged 45-59 years with alopecia areata. Some clones in this sample may be carry-over from other donors' samples. This sequence joins TRBV6-1 and TRBJ2-7; D not certain. This specimen was whole blood, taken in connection with sensitization to the hapten diphenylcyclopropenone (DPC). In nucleotides, the CDR3 is TGTGCCAGCAGTGAAGTTGGCAGTCTCGAGCAGTACTTC. Translated: CASSEVGSLEQYF.